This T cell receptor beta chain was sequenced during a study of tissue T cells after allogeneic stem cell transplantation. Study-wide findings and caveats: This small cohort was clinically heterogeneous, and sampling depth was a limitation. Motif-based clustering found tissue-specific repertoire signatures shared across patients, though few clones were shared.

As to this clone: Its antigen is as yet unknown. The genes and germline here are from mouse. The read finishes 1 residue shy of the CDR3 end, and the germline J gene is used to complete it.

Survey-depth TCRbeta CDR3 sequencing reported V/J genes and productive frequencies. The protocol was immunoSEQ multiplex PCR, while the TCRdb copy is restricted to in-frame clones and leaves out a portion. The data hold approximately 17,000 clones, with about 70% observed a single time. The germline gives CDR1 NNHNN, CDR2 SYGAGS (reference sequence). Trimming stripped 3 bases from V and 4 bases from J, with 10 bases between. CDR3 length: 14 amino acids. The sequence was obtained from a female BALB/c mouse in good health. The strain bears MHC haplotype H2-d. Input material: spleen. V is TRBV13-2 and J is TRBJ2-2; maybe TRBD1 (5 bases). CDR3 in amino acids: CASGGREGTGQLYF. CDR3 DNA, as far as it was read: TGTGCCAGCGGTGGCAGGGAGGGCACCGGGCAGCTCTAC.